This T cell receptor beta chain was sequenced for a study of glioma-infiltrating T cells after dendritic cell vaccination. The CDR3 has 15 amino acids. The germline gives CDR1 SGHKS, CDR2 YYEKEE (reference sequence). V shed 6 bases and J shed 4 bases, with 19 bases lying between them. Clones were sequenced by immunoSEQ multiplex PCR, and TCRdb holds only the in-frame ones, with some missing. The sample includes 75,000 to 100,000 clones, approximately 80% of them seen just once. This chain links TRBV5-5 with TRBJ1-1, with TRBD1 as a possible D gene (5 bases). This receptor was identified in a human donor with glioblastoma. This specimen was blood, taken before dendritic cell vaccination. The CDR3 sequence: CASTRIGGARTEAFF. In nucleotides, the CDR3 is TGTGCCAGCACCAGGATTGGCGGGGCACGCACTGAAGCTTTCTTT.